These T cell receptor beta chains were read from a single sample in a study of blood T cell repertoires in COVID-19. Using immunoSEQ multiplex PCR, the repertoire was profiled, and TCRdb retains in-frame clones only, with some absent. The table lists around 100,000 clones, approximately 86% of them singletons. Material for sequencing was peripheral blood. The receptors shown here come from a man older than 75 with acute or convalescent COVID-19. CDR3s include the opening cysteine and the closing phenylalanine or tryptophan. The D gene is left open where the match is weak. Clone size is not always given. Where it is, it says once, few, many or a class for expanded clones.

j_call | v_call | d_call | clone_size | cdr3_aa | cdr3_nt
TRBJ2-3 | TRBV28 | TRBD2 | NA | CASSREGVSTDTQYF | TGTGCCAGCAGTCGGGAGGGGGTGAGCACAGATACGCAGTATTTT
TRBJ2-7 | TRBV11-1 | NA | NA | CASSSGDRQSYEQYF | TGTGCCAGCAGCTCAGGTGACAGACAGTCCTACGAGCAGTACTTC
TRBJ1-2 | TRBV6-5 | NA | NA | CATKTRGYTF | TGTGCCACCAAAACTAGGGGCTACACCTTC
TRBJ2-5 | TRBV2 | NA | NA | CASSGAQETQYF | TGTGCCAGCAGTGGGGCTCAAGAGACCCAGTACTTC
TRBJ1-1 | TRBV29-1 | NA | NA | CSVEKQARNTEAFF | TGCAGCGTTGAGAAGCAGGCCAGGAACACTGAAGCTTTCTTT
TRBJ2-1 | TRBV10-3 | NA | NA | CAISEPPGSSYNEQFF | TGTGCCATCAGTGAGCCTCCTGGGAGCTCCTACAATGAGCAGTTCTTC
TRBJ2-7 | TRBV11-2 | TRBD2 | NA | CASSLESGRAVYEQYF | TGTGCCAGCAGCTTAGAGAGCGGGAGGGCCGTCTACGAGCAGTACTTC
TRBJ1-3 | TRBV9 | NA | NA | CASSPQARPGNTIYF | TGTGCCAGCAGCCCCCAGGCCAGGCCTGGAAACACCATATATTTT
TRBJ2-1 | TRBV6-6 | NA | NA | CASSQPRDSHSDEQFF | TGTGCCAGCAGTCAACCCCGGGACTCCCATAGCGATGAGCAGTTCTTC
TRBJ1-1 | TRBV19 | TRBD1 | NA | CASSIAGTGARNTEAFF | TGTGCCAGTAGTATAGCCGGGACAGGGGCGAGGAACACTGAAGCTTTCTTT
TRBJ1-5 | TRBV6-5 | NA | NA | CASSPDSNQPQHF | TGTGCCAGCAGCCCAGATAGCAATCAGCCCCAGCATTTT
TRBJ2-1 | TRBV4-1 | NA | NA | CASSQTPPLGNEQFF | TGCGCCAGCAGCCAAACCCCCCCTCTAGGCAATGAGCAGTTCTTC
TRBJ1-3 | TRBV30 | NA | NA | CAWDLSSGNTIYF | TGTGCCTGGGACTTAAGCTCTGGAAACACCATATATTTT
TRBJ2-7 | TRBV9 | TRBD1 | once | CASSVGGTGSSEQYF | TGTGCCAGCAGCGTAGGGGGGACAGGGTCGAGCGAGCAGTACTTC
TRBJ2-1 | TRBV4-3 | TRBD2 | NA | CASSQRLAGGSPYNEQFF | TGCGCCAGCAGCCAGAGACTAGCGGGAGGTTCACCCTACAATGAGCAGTTCTTC
TRBJ2-7 | TRBV7-2 | NA | NA | CASSLVGRGYEQYF | TGTGCCAGCAGCTTAGTCGGTCGAGGGTACGAGCAGTACTTC
TRBJ1-2 | TRBV6-5 | NA | NA | CASSYQGLGGYTF | TGTGCCAGCAGTTACCAGGGATTGGGTGGCTACACCTTC
TRBJ1-3 | TRBV19 | TRBD1 | NA | CASRGTGDGNTIYF | TGTGCCAGTAGGGGGACAGGGGACGGAAACACCATATATTTT
TRBJ2-3 | TRBV9 | NA | few | CASSVGAPNTDTQYF | TGTGCCAGCAGCGTAGGGGCTCCCAACACAGATACGCAGTATTTT
TRBJ1-6 | TRBV7-2 | NA | NA | CASSLRENSPLHF | TGTGCCAGCAGCTTACGGGAGAATTCACCCCTCCACTTT
TRBJ1-1 | TRBV3-1/TRBV3-2 | NA | NA | CASSQGWQNTEAFF | TGTGCCAGCAGCCAAGGCTGGCAGAACACTGAAGCTTTCTTT
TRBJ1-4 | TRBV6-1 | NA | NA | CASSEGATNEKLFF | TGTGCCAGCAGTGAAGGAGCAACTAATGAAAAACTGTTTTTT
TRBJ2-7 | TRBV2 | TRBD2 | NA | CASNTHGLGGNEQYF | TGTGCCAGCAATACTCACGGTTTGGGGGGGAACGAGCAGTACTTC
TRBJ2-5 | TRBV19 | NA | NA | CASSIGGLIKETQYF | TGTGCCAGTAGTATAGGCGGACTGATCAAAGAGACCCAGTACTTC
TRBJ1-2 | TRBV19 | TRBD1 | NA | CASSIDGTGTNYGYTF | TGTGCCAGTAGTATAGACGGGACAGGGACGAACTATGGCTACACCTTC
TRBJ2-2 | TRBV3-1/TRBV3-2 | NA | NA | CASSPRRRGTGELFF | TGTGCCAGCAGCCCCCGCCGCCGAGGGACCGGGGAGCTGTTTTTT
TRBJ1-2 | TRBV19 | NA | NA | CASSKRESYGYTF | TGTGCCAGTAGTAAACGGGAGTCGTATGGCTACACCTTC
TRBJ2-7 | TRBV3-1/TRBV3-2 | TRBD1 | NA | CASSQYIVGTAYEQYF | TGTGCCAGCAGCCAATACATCGTAGGGACAGCCTACGAGCAGTACTTC
TRBJ2-1 | TRBV19 | NA | NA | CASSAGLHNEQFF | TGTGCCAGTAGTGCGGGACTGCACAATGAGCAGTTCTTC
TRBJ2-5 | TRBV28 | TRBD2 | once | CASTPAGGPEETQYF | TGTGCCAGCACCCCAGCGGGAGGGCCGGAAGAGACCCAGTACTTC
TRBJ2-2 | TRBV6-5 | NA | NA | CASRRDTRGELFF | TGTGCCAGCAGGAGGGACACCCGCGGGGAGCTGTTTTTT
TRBJ1-4 | TRBV7-3 | NA | NA | CASSYHDIQREEKLFF | TGTGCCAGCAGCTACCACGACATACAACGGGAGGAAAAACTGTTTTTT
TRBJ1-4 | TRBV7-2 | TRBD1 | NA | CASSLAATGNEKLFF | TGTGCCAGCAGCTTAGCGGCGACAGGGAATGAAAAACTGTTTTTT
TRBJ1-6 | TRBV7-2 | TRBD1 | few | CASSSSSRGNSPLHF | TGTGCCAGCAGTTCATCGTCCAGGGGGAATTCACCCCTCCACTTT
TRBJ2-5 | TRBV18 | NA | NA | CASSPGRQGGETQYF | TGTGCCAGCTCACCGGGGCGGCAGGGCGGTGAGACCCAGTACTTC
TRBJ2-5 | TRBV5-4 | NA | NA | CASSADRQETQYF | TGTGCCAGCAGCGCGGACAGACAAGAGACCCAGTACTTC
TRBJ2-7 | TRBV2 | TRBD1 | NA | CASRPGTGGWNEQYF | TGTGCCAGCCGACCTGGGACAGGGGGCTGGAACGAGCAGTACTTC
TRBJ2-3 | TRBV6-5 | TRBD2 | NA | CASSHRTRTDTQYF | TGTGCCAGCAGTCATCGGACTAGAACAGATACGCAGTATTTT
TRBJ2-5 | TRBV5-8 | TRBD2 | few | CASISLAGETQYF | TGTGCCAGCATTTCTCTAGCGGGAGAGACCCAGTACTTC